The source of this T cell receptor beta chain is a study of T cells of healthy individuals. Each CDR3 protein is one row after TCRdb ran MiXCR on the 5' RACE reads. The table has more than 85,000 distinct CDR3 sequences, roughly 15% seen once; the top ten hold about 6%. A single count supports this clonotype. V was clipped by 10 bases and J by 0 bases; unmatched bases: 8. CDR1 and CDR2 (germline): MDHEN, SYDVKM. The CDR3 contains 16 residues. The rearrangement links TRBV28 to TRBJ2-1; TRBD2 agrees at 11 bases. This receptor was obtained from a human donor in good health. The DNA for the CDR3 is TGTGCCACCTCGGGACTAGCGGCTAGCTCCTACAATGAGCAGTTCTTC. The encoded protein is CATSGLAASSYNEQFF. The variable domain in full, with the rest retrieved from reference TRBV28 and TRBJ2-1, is DVKVTQSSRYLVKRTGEKVFLECVQDMDHENMFWYRQDPGLGLRLIYFSYDVKMKEKGDIPEGYSVSREKKERFSLILESASTNQTSMYLCATSGLAASSYNEQFFGPGTRLTVL.